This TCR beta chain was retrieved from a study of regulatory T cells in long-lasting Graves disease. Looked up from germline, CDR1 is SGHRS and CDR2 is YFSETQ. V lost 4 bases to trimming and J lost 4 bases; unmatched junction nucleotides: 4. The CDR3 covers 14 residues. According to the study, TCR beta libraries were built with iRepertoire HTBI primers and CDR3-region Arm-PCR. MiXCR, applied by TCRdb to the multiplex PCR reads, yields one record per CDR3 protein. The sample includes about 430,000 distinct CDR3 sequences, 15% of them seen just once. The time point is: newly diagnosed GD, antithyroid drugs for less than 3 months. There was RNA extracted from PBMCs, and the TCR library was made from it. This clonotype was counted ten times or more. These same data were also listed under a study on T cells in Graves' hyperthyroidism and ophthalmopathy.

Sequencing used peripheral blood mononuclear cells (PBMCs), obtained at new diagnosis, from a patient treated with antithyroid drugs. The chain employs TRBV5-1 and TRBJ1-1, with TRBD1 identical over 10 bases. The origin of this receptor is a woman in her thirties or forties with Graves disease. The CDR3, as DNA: TGCGCCAGCAGCGGGACAGGGGTGGGCACTGAAGCTTTCTTT. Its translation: CASSGTGVGTEAFF. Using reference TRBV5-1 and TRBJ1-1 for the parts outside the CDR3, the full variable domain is KAGVTQTPRYLIKTRGQQVTLSCSPISGHRSVSWYQQTPGQGLQFLFEYFSETQRNKGNFPGRFSGRQFSNSRSEMNVSTLELGDSALYLCASSGTGVGTEAFFGQGTRLTVV.